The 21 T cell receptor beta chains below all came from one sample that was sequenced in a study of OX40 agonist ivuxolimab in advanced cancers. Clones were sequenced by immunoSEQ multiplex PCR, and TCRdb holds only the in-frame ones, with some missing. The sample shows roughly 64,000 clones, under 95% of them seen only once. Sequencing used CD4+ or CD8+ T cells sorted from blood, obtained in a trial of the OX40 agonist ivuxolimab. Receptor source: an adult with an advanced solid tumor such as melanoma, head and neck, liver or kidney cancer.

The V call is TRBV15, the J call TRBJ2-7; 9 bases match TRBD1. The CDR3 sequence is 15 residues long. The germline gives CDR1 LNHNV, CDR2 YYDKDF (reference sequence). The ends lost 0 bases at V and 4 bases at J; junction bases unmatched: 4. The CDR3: CATSRDTGQGYEQYF. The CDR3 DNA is TGTGCCACCAGCAGAGATACGGGACAGGGATACGAGCAGTACTTC.

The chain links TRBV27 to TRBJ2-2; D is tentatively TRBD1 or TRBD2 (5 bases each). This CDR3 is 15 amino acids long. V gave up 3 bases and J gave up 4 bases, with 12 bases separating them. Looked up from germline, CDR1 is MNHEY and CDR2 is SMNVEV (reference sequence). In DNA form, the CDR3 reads TGTGCCAGCAGTTTTCGAGGGGTTGGCACCGGGGAGCTGTTTTTT. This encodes CASSFRGVGTGELFF.

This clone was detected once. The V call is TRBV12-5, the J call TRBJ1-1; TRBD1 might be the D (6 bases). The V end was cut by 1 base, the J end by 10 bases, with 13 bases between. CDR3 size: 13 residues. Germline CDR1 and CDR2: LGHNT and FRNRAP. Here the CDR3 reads CASGLDLGGGAFF. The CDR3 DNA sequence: TGTGCTAGTGGTTTGGACTTAGGGGGGGGAGCTTTCTTT.

The CDR3 bases are TGTGCCAGCAGCCCGGGCCTTTTAGGGCCCCAGCATTTT. This encodes CASSPGLLGPQHF. The J gene is TRBJ1-5, the V gene TRBV28; no definite D call. The CDR3 sequence is 13 residues long. The germline gives CDR1 MDHEN, CDR2 SYDVKM. The ends were cut back, 6 bases at V and 9 bases at J, with 15 bases in the middle.

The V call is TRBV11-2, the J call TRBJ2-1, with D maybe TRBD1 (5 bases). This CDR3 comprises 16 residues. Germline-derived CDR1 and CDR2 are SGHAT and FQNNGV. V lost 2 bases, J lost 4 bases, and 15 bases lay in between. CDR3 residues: CASSLLLGLRYNEQFF. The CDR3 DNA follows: TGTGCCAGCAGCTTACTTTTGGGGCTGCGGTACAATGAGCAGTTCTTC.

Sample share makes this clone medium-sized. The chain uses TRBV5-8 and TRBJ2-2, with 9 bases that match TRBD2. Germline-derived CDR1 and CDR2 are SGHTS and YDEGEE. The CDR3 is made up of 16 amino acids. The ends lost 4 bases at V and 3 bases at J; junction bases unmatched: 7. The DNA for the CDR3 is TGTGCCAGCAGCCGCGCGGGGGGGCTGGACACCGGGGAGCTGTTTTTT. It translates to CASSRAGGLDTGELFF. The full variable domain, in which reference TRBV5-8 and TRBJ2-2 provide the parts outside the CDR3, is EAGVTQSPTHLIKTRGQQATLRCSPISGHTSVYWYQQALGLGLQFLLWYDEGEERNRGNFPPRFSGRQFPNYSSELNVNALELEDSALYLCASSRAGGLDTGELFFGEGSRLTVL.

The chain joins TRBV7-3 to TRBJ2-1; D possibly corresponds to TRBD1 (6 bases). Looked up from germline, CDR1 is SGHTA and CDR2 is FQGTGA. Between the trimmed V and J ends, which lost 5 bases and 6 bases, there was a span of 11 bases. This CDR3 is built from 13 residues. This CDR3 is CASSDSRGNEQFF. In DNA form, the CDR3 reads TGTGCCAGCAGCGACTCCAGGGGCAATGAGCAGTTCTTC.

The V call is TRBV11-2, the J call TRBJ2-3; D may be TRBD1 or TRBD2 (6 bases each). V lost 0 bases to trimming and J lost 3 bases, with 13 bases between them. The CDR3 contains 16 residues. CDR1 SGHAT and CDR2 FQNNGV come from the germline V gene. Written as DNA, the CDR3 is TGTGCCAGCAGCTTAGAACAGGGACTGGGGACAGATACGCAGTATTTT. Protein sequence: CASSLEQGLGTDTQYF.

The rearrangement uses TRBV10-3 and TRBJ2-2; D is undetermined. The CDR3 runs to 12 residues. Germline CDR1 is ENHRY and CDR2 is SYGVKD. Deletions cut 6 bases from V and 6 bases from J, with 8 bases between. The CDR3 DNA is TGTGCCATCAGCCCACAACCCGGGGAGCTGTTTTTT. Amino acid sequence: CAISPQPGELFF.

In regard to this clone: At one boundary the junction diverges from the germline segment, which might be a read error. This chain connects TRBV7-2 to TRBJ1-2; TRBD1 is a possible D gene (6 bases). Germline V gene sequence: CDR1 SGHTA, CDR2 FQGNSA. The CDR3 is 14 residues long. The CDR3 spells CASSLTTGSYGNTF. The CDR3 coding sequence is TGTGCCAGCAGTCTCACAACAGGGTCCTATGGCAACACCTTC.

CDR3 loop: CAISESGGTGANVLTF. The CDR3 DNA follows: TGTGCCATCAGTGAGTCCGGGGGGACTGGGGCCAACGTCCTGACTTTC. The V call is TRBV10-3, the J call TRBJ2-6, with 7 nucleotides matching TRBD2. Per the germline V gene, CDR1 is ENHRY and CDR2 is SYGVKD. V gave up 0 bases and J gave up 2 bases; unmatched junction bases: 1. CDR3 length equals 16 residues.

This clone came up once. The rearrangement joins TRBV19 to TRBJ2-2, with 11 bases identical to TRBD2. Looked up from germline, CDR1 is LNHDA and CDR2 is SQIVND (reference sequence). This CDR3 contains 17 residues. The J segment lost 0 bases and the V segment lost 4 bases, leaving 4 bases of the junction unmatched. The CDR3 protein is CASSRGLAAANTGELFF. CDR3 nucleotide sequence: TGTGCCAGTAGTAGGGGACTAGCGGCTGCGAACACCGGGGAGCTGTTTTTT.

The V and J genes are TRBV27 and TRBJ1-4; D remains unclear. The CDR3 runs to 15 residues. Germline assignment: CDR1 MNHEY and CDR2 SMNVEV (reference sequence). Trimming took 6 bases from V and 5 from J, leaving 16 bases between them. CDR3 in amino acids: CASSSPGSANEKLFF. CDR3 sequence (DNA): TGTGCCAGCAGCAGCCCAGGATCCGCAAATGAAAAACTGTTTTTT.

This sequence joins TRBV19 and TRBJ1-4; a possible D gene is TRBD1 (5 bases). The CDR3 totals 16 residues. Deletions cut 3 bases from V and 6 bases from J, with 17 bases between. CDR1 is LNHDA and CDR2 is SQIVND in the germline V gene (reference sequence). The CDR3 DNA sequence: TGTGCCAGTAGTATGGGGGGAAGATTCGGCGATGAAAAACTGTTTTTT. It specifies CASSMGGRFGDEKLFF.

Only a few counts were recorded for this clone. This chain's CDR3 is CASNPDKTRSYEQYF. CDR3 coding DNA: TGTGCCAGCAACCCGGACAAGACCCGCTCCTACGAGCAGTACTTC. This rearrangement joins TRBV21-1 to TRBJ2-7; the table's D call, TRBD1, was not checked against the DNA. TRBV21-1 is flagged as a pseudogene. The CDR3 runs to 15 residues.

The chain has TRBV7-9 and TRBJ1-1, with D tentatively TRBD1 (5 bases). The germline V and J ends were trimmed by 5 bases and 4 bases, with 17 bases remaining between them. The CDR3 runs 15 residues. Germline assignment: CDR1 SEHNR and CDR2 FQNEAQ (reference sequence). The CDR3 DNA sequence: TGTGCCAGCAGCCCTCGGAGACCAGGGTTCACTGAAGCTTTCTTT. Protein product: CASSPRRPGFTEAFF.

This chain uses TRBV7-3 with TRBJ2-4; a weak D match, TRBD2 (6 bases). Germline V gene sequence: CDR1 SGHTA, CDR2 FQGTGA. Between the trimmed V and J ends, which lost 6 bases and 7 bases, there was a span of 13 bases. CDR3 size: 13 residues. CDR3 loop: CASSPSGGNIQYF. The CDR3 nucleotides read TGTGCCAGCAGTCCAAGTGGGGGGAACATTCAGTACTTC.

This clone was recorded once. This CDR3 is CASRKSGGEQYF. CDR3 DNA: TGTGCCAGCAGGAAATCGGGGGGCGAGCAGTACTTC. The rearrangement uses TRBV6-5 and TRBJ2-7; 7 bases align to TRBD2. The V gene end was trimmed by 6 bases and the J gene end by 6 bases; junction bases not matched to a gene: 5. CDR3 length: 12 residues. The germline gives CDR1 MNHEY, CDR2 SVGAGI.

CDR3 loop: CASSPGLAGEQYF. The CDR3 DNA reads as TGTGCCAGCTCACCCGGACTAGCGGGAGAGCAGTATTTT. The chain has TRBV18 and TRBJ2-3; 13 positions agree with TRBD2. The CDR3 has 13 residues. Germline V gives CDR1 KGHSH, CDR2 LQKENI. With V trimmed by 3 bases and J by 11 bases, 2 bases remained unmatched.

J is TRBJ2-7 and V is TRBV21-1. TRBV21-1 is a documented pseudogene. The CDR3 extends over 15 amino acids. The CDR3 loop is CARLSRPGPQYEQYF. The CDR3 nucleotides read TGTGCCAGACTCTCGAGACCGGGACCGCAATACGAGCAGTACTTC.

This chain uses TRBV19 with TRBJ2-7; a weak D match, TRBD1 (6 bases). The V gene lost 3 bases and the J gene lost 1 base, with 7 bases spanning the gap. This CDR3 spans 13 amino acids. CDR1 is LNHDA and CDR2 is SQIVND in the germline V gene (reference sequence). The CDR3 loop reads CASSIGQSYEQYF. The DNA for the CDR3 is TGTGCCAGTAGTATTGGACAGTCCTACGAGCAGTACTTC.